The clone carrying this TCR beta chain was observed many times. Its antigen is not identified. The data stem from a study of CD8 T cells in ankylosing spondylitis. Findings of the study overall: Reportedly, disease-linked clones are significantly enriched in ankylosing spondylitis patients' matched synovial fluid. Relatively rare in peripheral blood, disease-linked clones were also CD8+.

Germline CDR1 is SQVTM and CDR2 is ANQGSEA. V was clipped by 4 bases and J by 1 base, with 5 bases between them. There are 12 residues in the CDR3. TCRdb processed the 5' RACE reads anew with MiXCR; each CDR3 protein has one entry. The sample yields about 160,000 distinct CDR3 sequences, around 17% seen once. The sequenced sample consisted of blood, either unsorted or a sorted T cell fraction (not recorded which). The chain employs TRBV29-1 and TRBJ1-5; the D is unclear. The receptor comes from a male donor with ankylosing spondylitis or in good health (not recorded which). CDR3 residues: CSVAGSNQPQHF. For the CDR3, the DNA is TGCAGCGTTGCCGGGAGCAATCAGCCCCAGCATTTT.